A selection of T cell receptor beta chains follows, all from one sample in a study of blood T cell repertoires in COVID-19. The method was immunoSEQ multiplex PCR; TCRdb's version includes in-frame clones alone and lacks a portion of them. The repertoire holds about 150,000 clones, with roughly four fifths as singletons. The specimen sequenced was PBMCs or T cells enriched from blood (not recorded which). These receptors were taken from a woman between 45 and 65 years old with acute COVID-19. CDR3s include the opening cysteine and the closing phenylalanine or tryptophan.

CDR3 length | J gene | V gene | CDR3 protein
13 | TRBJ1-1 | TRBV29-1 | CSARQGANTEAFF
14 | TRBJ2-3 | TRBV7-9 | CASTQGQGSDTQYF
16 | TRBJ2-7 | TRBV7-2 | CASSLSVGSSGLEQYF
15 | TRBJ2-3 | TRBV2 | CASRASGSGADTQYF
16 | TRBJ2-1 | TRBV19 | CASSMIAGEVYNEQFF
17 | TRBJ2-2 | TRBV5-1 | CASSPSPTGSDTGELFF
15 | TRBJ2-7 | TRBV14 | CASSQAWGRPGEQYF
13 | TRBJ1-1 | TRBV3-1/TRBV3-2 | CASSQTRVTEAFF
15 | TRBJ2-2 | TRBV5-1 | CASSQLSANTGELFF
16 | TRBJ1-1 | TRBV11-3 | CASSLDLGQINTEAFF
15 | TRBJ1-1 | TRBV30 | CAYLPGGLMNTEAFF
18 | TRBJ2-2 | TRBV24-1 | CATSDSIGQGADTGELFF
19 | TRBJ2-1 | TRBV5-1 | CASSPGASGRTPAYNEQFF